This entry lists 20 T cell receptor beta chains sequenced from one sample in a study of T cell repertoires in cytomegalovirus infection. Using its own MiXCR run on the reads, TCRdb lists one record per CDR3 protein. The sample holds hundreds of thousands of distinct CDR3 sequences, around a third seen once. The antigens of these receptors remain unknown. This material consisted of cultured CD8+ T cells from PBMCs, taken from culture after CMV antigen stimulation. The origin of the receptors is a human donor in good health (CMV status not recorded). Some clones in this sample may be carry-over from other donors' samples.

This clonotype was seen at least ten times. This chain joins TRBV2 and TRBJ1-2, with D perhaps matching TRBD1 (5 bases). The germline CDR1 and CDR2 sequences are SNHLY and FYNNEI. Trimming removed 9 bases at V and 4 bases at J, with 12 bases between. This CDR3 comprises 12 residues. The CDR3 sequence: CARTGESYGYTF. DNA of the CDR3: TGTGCCAGAACGGGGGAGAGCTATGGCTACACCTTC.

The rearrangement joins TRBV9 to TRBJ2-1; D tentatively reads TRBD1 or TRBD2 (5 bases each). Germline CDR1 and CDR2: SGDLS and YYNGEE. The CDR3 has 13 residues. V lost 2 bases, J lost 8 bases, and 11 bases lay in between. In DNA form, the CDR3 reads TGTGCCAGCAGCGTCACTAGGGGCGATGAGCAGTTCTTC. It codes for CASSVTRGDEQFF.

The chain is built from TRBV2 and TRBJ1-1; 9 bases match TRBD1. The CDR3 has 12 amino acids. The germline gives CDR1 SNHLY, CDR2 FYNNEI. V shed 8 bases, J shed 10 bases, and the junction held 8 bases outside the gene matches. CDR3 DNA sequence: TGTGCCAGCTCGACAGGGGGTAGGGGAGCTTTCTTT. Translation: CASSTGGRGAFF.

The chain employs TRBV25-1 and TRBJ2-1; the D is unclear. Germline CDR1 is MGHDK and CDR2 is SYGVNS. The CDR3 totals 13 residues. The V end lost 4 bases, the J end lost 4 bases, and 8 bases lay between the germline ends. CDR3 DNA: TGTGCCAGCAGTGTAGGGTTTTACAATGAGCAGTTCTTC. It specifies CASSVGFYNEQFF.

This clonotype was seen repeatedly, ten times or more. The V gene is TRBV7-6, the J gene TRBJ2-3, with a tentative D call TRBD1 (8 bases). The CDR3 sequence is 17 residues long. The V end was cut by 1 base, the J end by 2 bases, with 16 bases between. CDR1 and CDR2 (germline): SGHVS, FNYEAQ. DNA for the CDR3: TGTGCCAGCAGCTTAGGCACAGGGGGAGGGCTCACAGATACGCAGTATTTT. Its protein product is CASSLGTGGGLTDTQYF.

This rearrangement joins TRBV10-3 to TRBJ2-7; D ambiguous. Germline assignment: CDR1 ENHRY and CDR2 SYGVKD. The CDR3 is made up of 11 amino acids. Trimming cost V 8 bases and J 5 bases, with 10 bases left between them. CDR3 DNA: TGTGCCATCCCCGAAGTGGACGAGCAGTACTTC. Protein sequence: CAIPEVDEQYF.

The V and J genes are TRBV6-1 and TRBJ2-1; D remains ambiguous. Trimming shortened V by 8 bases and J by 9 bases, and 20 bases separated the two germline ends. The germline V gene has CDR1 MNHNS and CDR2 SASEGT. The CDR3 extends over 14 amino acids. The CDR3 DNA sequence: TGTGCCAGCCTGATGAGCGTAGTGGGGTTTGAGCAGTTCTTC. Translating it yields CASLMSVVGFEQFF.

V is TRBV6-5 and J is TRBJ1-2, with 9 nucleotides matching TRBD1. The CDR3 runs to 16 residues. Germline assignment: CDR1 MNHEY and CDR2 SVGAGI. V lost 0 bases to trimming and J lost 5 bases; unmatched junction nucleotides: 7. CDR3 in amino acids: CASSYSRRQGGYGYTF. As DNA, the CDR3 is TGTGCCAGCAGTTACTCTAGGAGACAGGGGGGTTATGGCTACACCTTC.

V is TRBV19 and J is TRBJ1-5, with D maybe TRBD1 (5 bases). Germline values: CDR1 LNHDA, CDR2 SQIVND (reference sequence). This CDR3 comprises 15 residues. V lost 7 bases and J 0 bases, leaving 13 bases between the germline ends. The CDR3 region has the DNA TGTGCCAGTACCCCGTCAGGGAATAGCAATCAGCCCCAGCATTTT. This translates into CASTPSGNSNQPQHF. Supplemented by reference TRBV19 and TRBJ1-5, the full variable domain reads DGGITQSPKYLFRKEGQNVTLSCEQNLNHDAMYWYRQDPGQGLRLIYYSQIVNDFQKGDIAEGYSVSREKKESFPLTVTSAQKNPTAFYLCASTPSGNSNQPQHFGDGTRLSIL.

CDR3 in amino acids: CASSVRGGAAYNEQFF. The CDR3 region has the DNA TGTGCCAGCAGCGTGCGCGGGGGGGCCGCCTACAATGAGCAGTTCTTC. The chain joins TRBV9 to TRBJ2-1, with 9 nucleotides matching TRBD2. The CDR3 sequence is 16 residues long. CDR1 SGDLS and CDR2 YYNGEE come from the germline V gene. With 2 bases clipped from V and 2 bases from J, the junction kept 5 bases outside the gene matches.

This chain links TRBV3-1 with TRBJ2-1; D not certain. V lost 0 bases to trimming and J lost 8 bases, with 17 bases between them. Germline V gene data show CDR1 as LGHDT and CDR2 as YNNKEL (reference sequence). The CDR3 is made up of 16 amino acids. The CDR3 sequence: CASSQDWPGPGDEQFF. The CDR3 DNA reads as TGTGCCAGCAGCCAAGATTGGCCGGGCCCTGGGGATGAGCAGTTCTTC.

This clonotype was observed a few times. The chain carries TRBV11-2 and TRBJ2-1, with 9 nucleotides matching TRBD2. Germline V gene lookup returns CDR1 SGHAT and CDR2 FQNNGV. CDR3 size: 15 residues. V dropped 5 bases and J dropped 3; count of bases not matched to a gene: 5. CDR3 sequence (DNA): TGTGCCAGCAGCCAGACTAGCGGCTTCTACAATGAGCAGTTCTTC. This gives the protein CASSQTSGFYNEQFF.

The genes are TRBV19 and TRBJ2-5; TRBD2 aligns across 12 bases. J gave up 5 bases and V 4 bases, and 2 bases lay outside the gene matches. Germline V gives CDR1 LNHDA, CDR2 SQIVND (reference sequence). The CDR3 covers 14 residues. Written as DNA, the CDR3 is TGTGCCAGTAGTAGACTAGCGGGGGCTGAGACCCAGTACTTC. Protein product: CASSRLAGAETQYF.

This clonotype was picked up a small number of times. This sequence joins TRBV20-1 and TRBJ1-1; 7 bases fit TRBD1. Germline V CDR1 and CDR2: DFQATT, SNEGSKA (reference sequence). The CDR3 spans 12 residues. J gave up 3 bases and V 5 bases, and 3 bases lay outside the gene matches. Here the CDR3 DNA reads TGCAGTGCTCGACAGGGTTACACTGAAGCTTTCTTT. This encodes CSARQGYTEAFF.

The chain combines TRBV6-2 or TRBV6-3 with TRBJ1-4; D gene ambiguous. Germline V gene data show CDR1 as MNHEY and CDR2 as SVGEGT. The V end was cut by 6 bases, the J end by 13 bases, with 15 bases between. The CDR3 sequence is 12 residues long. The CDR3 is CASSLDLFGLFF. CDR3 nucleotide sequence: TGTGCCAGCAGCTTGGACCTTTTCGGACTGTTTTTT.

CDR3: CSARVLRGPYGYTF. For the CDR3, the DNA is TGCAGTGCTAGAGTCTTAAGGGGGCCCTATGGCTACACCTTC. The J gene is TRBJ1-2, the V gene TRBV20-1, with 7 bases identical to TRBD1. The CDR3 spans 14 residues. Germline values: CDR1 DFQATT, CDR2 SNEGSKA (reference sequence). The trim removed 1 base at V and 4 bases at J, leaving 6 bases unmatched.

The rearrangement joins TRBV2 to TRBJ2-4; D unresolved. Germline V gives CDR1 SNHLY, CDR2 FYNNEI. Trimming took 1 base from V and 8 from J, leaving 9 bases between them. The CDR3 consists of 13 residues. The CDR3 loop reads CASSEGGRDIQYF. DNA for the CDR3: TGTGCCAGCAGTGAAGGTGGTAGAGACATTCAGTACTTC.

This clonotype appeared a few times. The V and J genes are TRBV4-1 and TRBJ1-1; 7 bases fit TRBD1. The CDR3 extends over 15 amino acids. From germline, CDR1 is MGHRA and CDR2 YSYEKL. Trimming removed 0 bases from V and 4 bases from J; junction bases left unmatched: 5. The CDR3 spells CASSQDRTGFTEAFF. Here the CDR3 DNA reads TGCGCCAGCAGCCAAGATAGGACAGGCTTCACTGAAGCTTTCTTT.

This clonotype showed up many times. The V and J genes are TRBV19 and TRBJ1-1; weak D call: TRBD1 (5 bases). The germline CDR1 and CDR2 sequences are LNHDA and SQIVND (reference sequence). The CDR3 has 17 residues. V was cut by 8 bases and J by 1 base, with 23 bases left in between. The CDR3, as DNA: TGTGCCAGTTCCCCTCCCTTCCCCTGGGGCGGGAACACTGAAGCTTTCTTT. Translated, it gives CASSPPFPWGGNTEAFF.

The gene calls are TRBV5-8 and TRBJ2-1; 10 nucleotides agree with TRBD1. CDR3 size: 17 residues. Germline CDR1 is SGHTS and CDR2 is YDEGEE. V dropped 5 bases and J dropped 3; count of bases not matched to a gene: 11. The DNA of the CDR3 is TGTGCCAGCAGTTCCGGGACAGGGGTTATGTACTACAATGAGCAGTTCTTC. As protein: CASSSGTGVMYYNEQFF. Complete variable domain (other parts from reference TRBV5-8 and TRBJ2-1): EAGVTQSPTHLIKTRGQQATLRCSPISGHTSVYWYQQALGLGLQFLLWYDEGEERNRGNFPPRFSGRQFPNYSSELNVNALELEDSALYLCASSSGTGVMYYNEQFFGPGTRLTVL.